This passage covers 27 T cell receptor beta chains from one sample sequenced in a study of identical twins. TCRdb ran MiXCR on the 5' RACE reads and lists one entry per CDR3 protein. The sample records 1.5 million to 2 million distinct CDR3 sequences, around 29% being singletons. The material sequenced was cord blood. These receptor sequences come from a newborn girl in good health.

The chain combines TRBV20-1 with TRBJ1-2, with a weak D call TRBD1 (5 bases). V lost 6 bases and J 10 bases, leaving 15 bases between the germline ends. The CDR3 length is 11 residues. The germline V gene has CDR1 DFQATT and CDR2 SNEGSKA (reference sequence). CDR3 sequence reads: CSAPGRGVYTF. CDR3 nucleotide sequence: TGCAGTGCCCCCGGGAGGGGCGTCTACACCTTC.

This chain connects TRBV12-3 or TRBV12-4 to TRBJ1-1; D is unclear. CDR3 length: 15 amino acids. V gave up 3 bases and J gave up 0 bases, with 11 bases separating them. The DNA for the CDR3 is TGTGCCAGCAGTTTGGAACAGATTATGAACACTGAAGCTTTCTTT. It yields the protein CASSLEQIMNTEAFF.

This clonotype was detected a few times. The chain recombines TRBV2 with TRBJ1-1; D unclear. This CDR3 contains 13 residues. From germline, CDR1 is SNHLY and CDR2 FYNNEI. Trimming cost V 11 bases and J 1 base, with 14 bases left between them. The CDR3 DNA sequence: TGTGCCTCATACCGGGCAGGGAACACTGAAGCTTTCTTT. Protein product: CASYRAGNTEAFF.

Here the CDR3 DNA reads TGTGCCAGCAGCCAACGCCTCAACCTGGGGAAACTGTTTTTT. This encodes CASSQRLNLGKLFF. This chain joins TRBV14 and TRBJ1-4; D is unclear. V shed 2 bases and J shed 11 bases, with 15 bases lying between them. The CDR3 is 14 amino acids. Germline-derived CDR1 and CDR2 are SGHDN and FVKESK.

The chain combines TRBV29-1 with TRBJ1-4, with D possibly TRBD1 on 6 matching bases. The CDR3 runs 13 residues. CDR1 is SQVTM, CDR2 ANQGSEA, per germline. Between the trimmed V and J ends, which lost 4 bases and 5 bases, there was a span of 11 bases. CDR3 in DNA: TGCAGCGTTGTGCCAGGGGTGAATGAAAAACTGTTTTTT. Translated, it gives CSVVPGVNEKLFF.

In its sample, this clonotype was seen once. The chain joins TRBV6-1 to TRBJ2-7, with D perhaps TRBD1 (6 bases). Germline V lookup: CDR1 MNHNS, CDR2 SASEGT. The CDR3 runs to 14 residues. Trimming took off 11 bases at V and 0 bases at J, with 17 bases between the two ends. This CDR3 reads CAGMGHPSSYEQYF. The CDR3 nucleotides read TGTGCCGGCATGGGACATCCGAGCTCCTACGAGCAGTACTTC.

The table lists this clonotype with a few counts. The chain carries TRBV20-1 and TRBJ1-5; 8 bases are a match to TRBD1. Germline lookup yields CDR1 DFQATT and CDR2 SNEGSKA (reference sequence). With V trimmed by 3 bases and J by 3 bases, 4 bases remained unmatched. The CDR3 is made up of 14 amino acids. The CDR3 here is CSASVDRVNQPQHF. The CDR3 region has the DNA TGCAGTGCTAGTGTGGACAGGGTCAATCAGCCCCAGCATTTT.

The chain uses TRBV30 and TRBJ1-4, with D perhaps TRBD1 (6 bases). CDR1 is GTSNPN, CDR2 SVGIG, per germline (reference sequence). This CDR3 spans 12 amino acids. V lost 5 bases to trimming and J lost 6 bases, with 10 bases between them. CDR3 amino acids: CAWPPGDEKLFF. CDR3 bases: TGTGCCTGGCCTCCAGGGGATGAAAAACTGTTTTTT.

The chain couples TRBV6-1 to TRBJ2-5; maybe TRBD1 (5 bases). From germline, CDR1 is MNHNS and CDR2 SASEGT. Trimming removed 1 base from V and 0 bases from J, with 6 bases in between. The CDR3 sequence is 14 residues long. The CDR3 DNA sequence: TGTGCCAGCAGTGAAGGACAGTACCAAGAGACCCAGTACTTC. This encodes CASSEGQYQETQYF.

To note about this clonotype: Germline is not matched at one junction end, which may reflect a read error. The rearrangement uses TRBV4-2 and TRBJ1-2; D unclear. The CDR3 contains 15 residues. Germline assignment: CDR1 LGHNA and CDR2 YNFKEQ. The CDR3 nucleotides are TGTGCCAGCAGACAAGAAACGGTCCTTAACTATGGCTACACCTTC. Residues: CASRQETVLNYGYTF.

In its sample, this clonotype was seen many times. The V and J genes are TRBV14 and TRBJ2-7; 7 bases align to TRBD2. The V gene's germline CDR1 is SGHDN and CDR2 FVKESK. The V gene end was trimmed by 4 bases and the J gene end by 0 bases; junction bases not matched to a gene: 6. This CDR3 has 15 residues. The CDR3, as DNA: TGTGCCAGCAGCCTTCTAGCGGTAAGCTCCTACGAGCAGTACTTC. Translated, it gives CASSLLAVSSYEQYF.

This clonotype was counted only a few times. The genes are TRBV25-1 and TRBJ1-2; D is ambiguous. V was pared by 4 bases and J by 2 bases, with 8 bases between. In germline, CDR1 is MGHDK, CDR2 SYGVNS. The CDR3 extends over 13 amino acids. The CDR3 here is CASSVSQNYGYTF. CDR3 in DNA: TGTGCCAGCAGTGTCTCTCAGAACTATGGCTACACCTTC.

The V and J genes are TRBV3-1 and TRBJ2-5, with D perhaps assigned TRBD1 or TRBD2 (5 bases each). Germline V gives CDR1 LGHDT, CDR2 YNNKEL (reference sequence). V lost 1 base and J lost 11, with 26 bases in between. The CDR3 has 17 residues. CDR3 coding DNA: TGTGCCAGCAGCCAAGGAGGGGCCCCACACACACTCAATGAGCAGTACTTC. This encodes CASSQGGAPHTLNEQYF.

J is TRBJ2-1 and V is TRBV2; 8 bases line up with TRBD2. Germline lookup yields CDR1 SNHLY and CDR2 FYNNEI. The CDR3 is made up of 14 amino acids. The ends lost 8 bases at V and 6 bases at J; junction bases unmatched: 9. CDR3 DNA: TGTGCCAGCCAAACGGGAGGGCCCGGCAATGAGCAGTTCTTC. As protein: CASQTGGPGNEQFF.

The sample holds a few counts of this clonotype. The V gene is TRBV11-2, the J gene TRBJ2-3; TRBD2 matches at 7 bases. Germline CDR1 SGHAT, CDR2 FQNNGV. The CDR3 is made up of 15 amino acids. The V gene end was trimmed by 5 bases and the J gene end by 2 bases; junction bases not matched to a gene: 7. The CDR3 protein is CASSPIAGPTDTQYF. CDR3 nucleotides: TGTGCCAGCAGCCCGATAGCGGGCCCCACAGATACGCAGTATTTT.

The J gene is TRBJ1-1, the V gene TRBV20-1; a weak D match, TRBD1 (6 bases). The CDR3 runs 14 residues. CDR1 is DFQATT, CDR2 SNEGSKA, per germline (reference sequence). Deletions cut 6 bases from V and 2 bases from J, with 16 bases between. In DNA, the CDR3 is TGCAGTGCGGACCCTCGGGGGCCAAACACTGAAGCTTTCTTT. Translating gives CSADPRGPNTEAFF.

The chain uses TRBV20-1 and TRBJ1-2; D remains unclear. Deletions cut 1 base from V and 8 bases from J, with 14 bases between. The CDR3 is 13 residues long. Germline V gene lookup returns CDR1 DFQATT and CDR2 SNEGSKA (reference sequence). The CDR3 bases are TGCAGTGCTAGAGGGTCGCCCGGCGGAGGCTACACCTTC. Amino acids: CSARGSPGGGYTF.

This clonotype was observed a few times. The J gene is TRBJ2-5, the V gene TRBV6-5; tentative D call: TRBD1 (5 bases). The CDR3 is made up of 15 amino acids. From germline, CDR1 is MNHEY and CDR2 SVGAGI. Trimming cost V 1 base and J 3 bases, with 12 bases left between them. This CDR3 is CASSYYYRPKETQYF. The CDR3 DNA reads TGTGCCAGCAGTTACTATTACAGGCCCAAAGAGACCCAGTACTTC.

This clonotype came up a few times. The genes are TRBV6-4 and TRBJ1-5, with 7 bases fitting TRBD1. The CDR3 length is 15 residues. V lost 5 bases to trimming and J lost 1 base; unmatched junction nucleotides: 5. Germline loops: CDR1 MRHNA, CDR2 SNTAGT. In nucleotides, the CDR3 is TGTGCCAGCAGTCGGACACAGGGGAGCAATCAGCCCCAGCATTTT. This gives the protein CASSRTQGSNQPQHF.

In the case of this clonotype: The junction shows a germline mismatch at one end, possibly a read error. The chain employs TRBV9 and TRBJ2-4; 9 positions match TRBD1. The CDR3 runs 15 residues. The V gene's germline CDR1 is SGDLS and CDR2 YYNGEE. CDR3 sequence (DNA): TGTGCCGGCAGCGCCGGGACAGGGACCAAAAACATTCAGTACTTC. Translated: CAGSAGTGTKNIQYF.

On this clonotype: Given a much more abundant clone one base away, this may be a read error. V gene TRBV6-5 combines with J gene TRBJ2-1, with TRBD2 matching 7 bases. The CDR3 runs to 13 residues. From germline, CDR1 is MNHEY and CDR2 SVGAGI. The CDR3 DNA sequence: TGTGCCAGCCAGCGGGATCCTTACAGTGAGCAGTTCTTC. Residues: CASQRDPYSEQFF.

This clonotype turned up a few times. The rearrangement uses TRBV15 and TRBJ2-7; no clear D gene. The CDR3 is 14 residues long. CDR1 and CDR2 (germline): LNHNV, YYDKDF (reference sequence). V lost 5 bases to trimming and J lost 0 bases, with 11 bases between them. The DNA of the CDR3 is TGTGCCACCAGCCTGGACCGTTTCTCCTACGAGCAGTACTTC. This codes for CATSLDRFSYEQYF.

V is TRBV7-9 and J is TRBJ2-1; a possible D gene is TRBD2 (5 bases). Germline CDR1 and CDR2: SEHNR and FQNEAQ (reference sequence). With 3 bases removed from V and 1 base from J, the gap between germline ends came to 10 bases. CDR3 length: 15 residues. CDR3 amino acids: CASSLGADSYNEQFF. The CDR3 nucleotides read TGTGCCAGCAGCTTGGGAGCGGATTCCTACAATGAGCAGTTCTTC.

The chain is built from TRBV2 and TRBJ2-3, with D hard to call. The germline V gene encodes CDR1 SNHLY and CDR2 FYNNEI. The CDR3 has 14 residues. Trimming removed 1 base from V and 2 bases from J, with 7 bases in between. The DNA for the CDR3 is TGTGCCAGCAGTGAAGACTCCTACACAGATACGCAGTATTTT. It translates to CASSEDSYTDTQYF.

CDR3 nucleotides: TGCAGTGCTAGAGGGGGGGCTCGGAATTCACCCCTCCACTTT. It is translated as CSARGGARNSPLHF. The chain carries TRBV20-1 and TRBJ1-6, with TRBD1 as a possible D gene (6 bases). Trimming stripped 1 base from V and 7 bases from J, with 11 bases between. The CDR3 has 14 amino acids. Germline V lookup: CDR1 DFQATT, CDR2 SNEGSKA (reference sequence).

This chain's CDR3 is CASSPDVRTGQLFF. The DNA for the CDR3 is TGTGCCAGCAGCCCTGATGTTAGAACAGGGCAACTGTTTTTT. The chain has TRBV27 and TRBJ1-4, with a tentative D call TRBD1 (6 bases). V was cut by 6 bases and J by 12 bases, with 20 bases left in between. The CDR3 has 14 amino acids. Germline CDR1 MNHEY, CDR2 SMNVEV (reference sequence).

Note on this clonotype: A much larger clone differs from this one at a single base, so this may be a read error. The chain recombines TRBV3-1 with TRBJ2-1; TRBD2 is a possible D gene (5 bases). The germline V gene encodes CDR1 LGHDT and CDR2 YNNKEL (reference sequence). This CDR3 comprises 15 residues. The CDR3 loop is CARSQVRTHNNEQFF. The CDR3 DNA reads as TGTGCCCGCAGCCAAGTCAGGACTCACAACAATGAGCAGTTCTTC.